Sequencing of this T cell receptor (beta chain) was carried out in a study of blood T cell repertoires in COVID-19. The CDR3 has 16 amino acids. The V end lost 0 bases, the J end lost 0 bases, and 12 bases lay between the germline ends. Germline CDR1 reads GTSNPN; CDR2 reads SVGIG (reference sequence). Cohort 3 recovery required two negative PCRs, clearance, or symptom resolution. Here immunoSEQ multiplex PCR was the method, and the copy in TCRdb shows in-frame clones only, minus some. The repertoire includes a few hundred thousand clones, around nine tenths of them detected once, and about 9.4% sits in the top ten.

The receptor's source is a woman aged 50 to 60 who had recovered from COVID-19. The source material was PBMCs or T cells enriched from blood (not recorded which). The gene calls are TRBV30 and TRBJ1-5; a possible D gene is TRBD1 (5 bases). The CDR3 loop is CAWSVPGVFSNQPQHF. CDR3 nucleotides: TGTGCCTGGAGTGTACCGGGGGTATTTAGCAATCAGCCCCAGCATTTT. Variable domain in full (rest from reference TRBV30 and TRBJ1-5): SQTIHQWPATLVQPVGSPLSLECTVEGTSNPNLYWYRQAAGRGLQLLFYSVGIGQISSEVPQNLSASRPQDRQFILSSKKLLLSDSGFYLCAWSVPGVFSNQPQHFGDGTRLSIL.